These 19 T cell receptor beta chains were sequenced from one sample in a study of blood T cell repertoires in COVID-19. Profiling relied on immunoSEQ multiplex PCR, and the TCRdb table lists in-frame clones only, not all of them. Of tens of thousands of clones in the sample, roughly four fifths were seen once. Input material: peripheral blood. The receptors derive from a human donor in a cohort sampled during active COVID-19.

This clone was seen only once. The V gene is TRBV30, the J gene TRBJ2-3; D gene uncertain. V was shortened by 3 bases and J by 0 bases, with 10 bases between the two germline ends. Germline values: CDR1 GTSNPN, CDR2 SVGIG (reference sequence). The CDR3 is 14 residues long. The CDR3 region has the DNA TGTGCCTGGAGGGAGTCCCTTAGCACAGATACGCAGTATTTT. Residues: CAWRESLSTDTQYF. Full variable domain (missing parts from reference TRBV30 and TRBJ2-3): SQTIHQWPATLVQPVGSPLSLECTVEGTSNPNLYWYRQAAGRGLQLLFYSVGIGQISSEVPQNLSASRPQDRQFILSSKKLLLSDSGFYLCAWRESLSTDTQYFGPGTRLTVL.

The gene calls are TRBV20-1 and TRBJ1-5; a weak D match, TRBD1 (6 bases). This CDR3 is 14 amino acids long. Germline V gene data show CDR1 as DFQATT and CDR2 as SNEGSKA (reference sequence). Trimming left V 3 bases short and J 4 bases short, with 13 bases between. CDR3 amino acids: CSASTGQQNQPQHF. The CDR3 DNA reads as TGCAGTGCTAGTACAGGACAGCAGAATCAGCCCCAGCATTTT.

The chain joins TRBV5-6 to TRBJ1-5; D possibly corresponds to TRBD1 (5 bases). CDR1 SGHDT and CDR2 YYEEEE come from the germline V gene. This CDR3 spans 15 amino acids. V was cut by 2 bases and J by 11 bases, with 20 bases left in between. The CDR3 sequence is CASSLIGQGPGAQHF. The CDR3 region has the DNA TGTGCCAGCAGCTTAATCGGGCAGGGCCCGGGGGCCCAGCATTTT.

The chain combines TRBV5-1 with TRBJ1-6; 10 nucleotides match TRBD1. The germline V gene has CDR1 SGHRS and CDR2 YFSETQ. Unmatched junction bases numbered 1, after V lost 2 bases and J lost 2 bases. The CDR3 is 16 residues long. CDR3 nucleotides: TGCGCCAGCAGCTTAGGACAGGGGGCCTATAATTCACCCCTCCACTTT. It codes for CASSLGQGAYNSPLHF.

The chain joins TRBV5-1 to TRBJ2-7; 8 bases line up with TRBD2. V gave up 4 bases and J gave up 0 bases; unmatched junction bases: 9. From germline, CDR1 is SGHRS and CDR2 YFSETQ. This CDR3 spans 16 amino acids. CDR3 sequence reads: CASSRGGSQSSYEQYF. In nucleotides, the CDR3 is TGCGCCAGCAGCCGGGGGGGGTCCCAGAGCTCCTACGAGCAGTACTTC.

This chain uses TRBV18 with TRBJ2-7, with 7 positions matching TRBD1. This CDR3 contains 14 residues. CDR1 is KGHSH, CDR2 LQKENI, per germline. V trimming: 1 base; J trimming: 2 bases; junction bases outside the gene matches: 2. CDR3 sequence reads: CASSPHQGAYEQYF. The CDR3, as DNA: TGTGCCAGCTCACCACATCAGGGGGCCTACGAGCAGTACTTC.

The rearrangement links TRBV5-8 to TRBJ2-2; no firm D call. This CDR3 has 13 residues. Germline CDR1 and CDR2: SGHTS and YDEGEE. The V end was cut by 3 bases, the J end by 2 bases, with 5 bases between. This chain's CDR3 is CASSWSNTGELFF. The CDR3 bases are TGTGCCAGCAGCTGGAGCAACACCGGGGAGCTGTTTTTT.

The CDR3 nucleotides are TGTGCCAGCAGCTTGGGAGTCAGTAGCCACAATGAGCAGTTCTTC. Amino acid sequence: CASSLGVSSHNEQFF. The chain couples TRBV5-5 to TRBJ2-1; D unclear. The CDR3 spans 15 residues. Germline V gene data show CDR1 as SGHKS and CDR2 as YYEKEE (reference sequence). Trimming took off 0 bases at V and 5 bases at J, with 12 bases between the two ends.

This chain connects TRBV19 to TRBJ2-3; D is unclear. In germline, CDR1 is LNHDA, CDR2 SQIVND (reference sequence). V was trimmed by 5 bases and J by 3 bases, leaving 6 bases between them. The CDR3 runs to 12 residues. This CDR3 is CASSPSTDTQYF. The CDR3, as DNA: TGTGCCAGTAGTCCGAGTACAGATACGCAGTATTTT. Looking up the rest from reference TRBV19 and TRBJ2-3 gives the full variable domain: DGGITQSPKYLFRKEGQNVTLSCEQNLNHDAMYWYRQDPGQGLRLIYYSQIVNDFQKGDIAEGYSVSREKKESFPLTVTSAQKNPTAFYLCASSPSTDTQYFGPGTRLTVL.

This clone has just a few counts. This chain uses TRBV4-2 with TRBJ2-1; D perhaps matches TRBD2 (5 bases). The germline CDR1 and CDR2 sequences are LGHNA and YNFKEQ. V lost 0 bases and J lost 6, with 15 bases in between. CDR3 size: 16 residues. The CDR3 region has the DNA TGTGCCAGCAGCCAAGAGGTAGGGCTAGCCGGCAATGAGCAGTTCTTC. Its translation is CASSQEVGLAGNEQFF.

The count of this clone is one. The chain joins TRBV15 to TRBJ1-6; no definite D call. Trimming took off 8 bases at V and 7 bases at J, with 6 bases between the two ends. CDR1 is LNHNV and CDR2 is YYDKDF in the germline V gene (reference sequence). The CDR3 is 11 residues long. This CDR3 is CATGENSPLHF. The CDR3 DNA follows: TGTGCCACCGGAGAGAATTCACCCCTCCACTTT.

The gene calls are TRBV5-1 and TRBJ1-2, with TRBD1 as a possible D gene (5 bases). The CDR3 length is 14 residues. The V end lost 6 bases, the J end lost 7 bases, and 19 bases lay between the germline ends. Germline values: CDR1 SGHRS, CDR2 YFSETQ. The DNA for the CDR3 is TGCGCCAGCACCGGGGACTTAACCTATGGTGGCTACACCTTC. Amino acid sequence: CASTGDLTYGGYTF.

The V call is TRBV21-1, the J call TRBJ2-2; the DNA was not compared with TRBD1, the D call given in the table. TRBV21-1 is tagged as a pseudogene. The CDR3 sequence is 17 residues long. In DNA, the CDR3 is TGTGCCAGCACCGACACCTCCAGGGAAAGGTGGAGCGGGGAGCTGTTTTTT. Protein sequence: CASTDTSRERWSGELFF.

This clone was counted a single time. V usage is TRBV5-6 and J usage is TRBJ1-5; D unresolved. Germline CDR1 reads SGHDT; CDR2 reads YYEEEE. There are 14 residues in the CDR3. V lost 0 bases to trimming and J lost 6 bases, with 10 bases between them. The CDR3 is CASSLAGVGQPQHF. In DNA, the CDR3 is TGTGCCAGCAGCTTGGCCGGAGTCGGTCAGCCCCAGCATTTT.

The chain employs TRBV27 and TRBJ2-7, with D possibly matching TRBD1 (5 bases). CDR1 is MNHEY, CDR2 SMNVEV, per germline (reference sequence). With 4 bases removed from V and 6 bases from J, the gap between germline ends came to 7 bases. The CDR3 runs to 11 residues. CDR3 nucleotide sequence: TGTGCCAGCAGTTCGGACACCGAGCAGTACTTC. Its translation: CASSSDTEQYF.

J is TRBJ2-5 and V is TRBV5-1; D not certain. The CDR3 covers 16 residues. V lost 7 bases and J lost 4, with 23 bases in between. The germline V gene encodes CDR1 SGHRS and CDR2 YFSETQ. Here the CDR3 reads CASRPRSVPTRETQYF. The CDR3, as DNA: TGCGCCAGCCGACCCCGGAGTGTGCCCACGAGAGAGACCCAGTACTTC.

The chain is built from TRBV5-4 and TRBJ1-4; 9 bases are shared with TRBD1. This CDR3 region has 14 residues. Germline CDR1 is SGHNT and CDR2 is YYREEE (reference sequence). V dropped 4 bases and J dropped 6; count of bases not matched to a gene: 4. Here the CDR3 reads CASSEGQGDEKLFF. The CDR3 DNA is TGTGCCAGCAGCGAGGGACAGGGTGATGAAAAACTGTTTTTT.

This chain links TRBV24-1 with TRBJ2-1, with 10 bases aligning to TRBD2. CDR3 length: 14 residues. Trimming cost V 9 bases and J 7 bases; bases outside gene matches: 8. Per germline, CDR1 KGHDR and CDR2 SFDVKD. This CDR3 is CATGPAGGRNEQFF. CDR3 nucleotides: TGTGCCACCGGGCCAGCGGGGGGGAGGAATGAGCAGTTCTTC.

The chain couples TRBV27 to TRBJ2-7; no reliable D call. Germline V lookup: CDR1 MNHEY, CDR2 SMNVEV (reference sequence). Trimming took 5 bases from V and 7 from J, leaving 15 bases between them. This CDR3 spans 13 amino acids. For the CDR3, the DNA is TGTGCCAGCAGTCCAGACGGGTCTACGGAGCAGTACTTC. This sequence encodes CASSPDGSTEQYF.